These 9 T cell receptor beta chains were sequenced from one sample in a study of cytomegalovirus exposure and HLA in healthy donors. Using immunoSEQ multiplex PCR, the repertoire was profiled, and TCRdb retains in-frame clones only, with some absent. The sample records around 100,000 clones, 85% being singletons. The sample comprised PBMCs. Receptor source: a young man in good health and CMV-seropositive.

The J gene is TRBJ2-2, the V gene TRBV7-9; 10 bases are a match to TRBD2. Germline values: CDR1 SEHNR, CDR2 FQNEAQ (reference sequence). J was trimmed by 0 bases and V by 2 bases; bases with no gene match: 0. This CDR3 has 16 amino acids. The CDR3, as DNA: TGTGCCAGCAGCTTAACTAGCGGGGCGAACACCGGGGAGCTGTTTTTT. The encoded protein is CASSLTSGANTGELFF. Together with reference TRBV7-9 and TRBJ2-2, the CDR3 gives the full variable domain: DTGVSQNPRHKITKRGQNVTFRCDPISEHNRLYWYRQTLGQGPEFLTYFQNEAQLEKSRLLSDRFSAERPKGSFSTLEIQRTEQGDSAMYLCASSLTSGANTGELFFGEGSRLTVL.

The DNA of the CDR3 is TGTGGCGTGACGAGGGACATAATCGCCTACAATGAGCAGTTCTTC. It translates to CGVTRDIIAYNEQFF. The chain couples TRBV6-1 to TRBJ2-1; tentatively, D is TRBD1 (6 bases). Germline loops: CDR1 MNHNS, CDR2 SASEGT. The length of the CDR3 is 15 residues.

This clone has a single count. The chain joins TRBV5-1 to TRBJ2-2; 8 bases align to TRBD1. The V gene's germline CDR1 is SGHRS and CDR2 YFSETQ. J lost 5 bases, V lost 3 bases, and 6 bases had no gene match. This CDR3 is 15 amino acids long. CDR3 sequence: CASSSGQAGTGELFF. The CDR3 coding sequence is TGCGCCAGCAGCTCGGGACAGGCAGGGACCGGGGAGCTGTTTTTT. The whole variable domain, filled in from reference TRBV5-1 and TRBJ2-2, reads KAGVTQTPRYLIKTRGQQVTLSCSPISGHRSVSWYQQTPGQGLQFLFEYFSETQRNKGNFPGRFSGRQFSNSRSEMNVSTLELGDSALYLCASSSGQAGTGELFFGEGSRLTVL.

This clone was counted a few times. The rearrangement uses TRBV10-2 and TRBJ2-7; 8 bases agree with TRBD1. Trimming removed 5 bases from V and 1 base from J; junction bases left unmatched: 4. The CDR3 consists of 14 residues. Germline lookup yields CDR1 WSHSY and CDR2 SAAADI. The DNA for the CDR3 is TGCGCCAGCAGTCGGACAGGGAGTTCCTACGAGCAGTACTTC. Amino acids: CASSRTGSSYEQYF.

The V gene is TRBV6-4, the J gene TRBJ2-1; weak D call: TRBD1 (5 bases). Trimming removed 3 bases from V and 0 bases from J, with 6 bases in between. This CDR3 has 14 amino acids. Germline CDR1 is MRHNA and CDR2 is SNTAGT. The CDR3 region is CASSEDNSYNEQFF. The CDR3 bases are TGTGCCAGCAGTGAGGACAACTCCTACAATGAGCAGTTCTTC.

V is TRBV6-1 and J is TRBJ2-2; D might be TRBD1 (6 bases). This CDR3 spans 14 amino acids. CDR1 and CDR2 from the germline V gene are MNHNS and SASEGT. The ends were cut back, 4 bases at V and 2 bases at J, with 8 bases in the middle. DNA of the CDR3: TGTGCCAGCAGTGGGACAGTAAACACCGGGGAGCTGTTTTTT. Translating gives CASSGTVNTGELFF.

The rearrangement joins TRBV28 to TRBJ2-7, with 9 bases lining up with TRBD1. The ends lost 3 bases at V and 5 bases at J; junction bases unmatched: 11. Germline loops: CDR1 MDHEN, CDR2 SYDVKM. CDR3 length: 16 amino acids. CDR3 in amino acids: CASSFRVTGGWDEQYF. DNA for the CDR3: TGTGCCAGCAGTTTCCGCGTTACAGGGGGCTGGGACGAGCAGTACTTC.

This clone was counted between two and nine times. Written as DNA, the CDR3 is TGTGCCAGCAGCTGGGCAGGGCTCTCTGGAAACACCATATATTTT. This translates into CASSWAGLSGNTIYF. V usage is TRBV11-2 and J usage is TRBJ1-3, with D tentatively TRBD1 (5 bases). The CDR3 totals 15 residues. Trimming removed 4 bases from V and 0 bases from J, with 10 bases in between. Germline V CDR1 and CDR2: SGHAT, FQNNGV. Combining the CDR3 with reference TRBV11-2 and TRBJ1-3 gives the whole variable domain EAGVAQSPRYKIIEKRQSVAFWCNPISGHATLYWYQQILGQGPKLLIQFQNNGVVDDSQLPKDRFSAERLKGVDSTLKIQPAKLEDSAVYLCASSWAGLSGNTIYFGEGSWLTVV.

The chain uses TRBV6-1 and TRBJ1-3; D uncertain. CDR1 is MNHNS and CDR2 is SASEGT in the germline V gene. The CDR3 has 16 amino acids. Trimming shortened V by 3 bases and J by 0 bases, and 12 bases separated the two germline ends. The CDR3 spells CASSDRARISGNTIYF. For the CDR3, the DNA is TGTGCCAGCAGTGATCGTGCCAGGATCTCTGGAAACACCATATATTTT.